The rows below give T cell receptor beta chains drawn from one sample of a study of PD-L1 blockade in urothelial cancer. Data came from immunoSEQ multiplex PCR; TCRdb stores just in-frame clones and leaves some out. The repertoire holds 95,000 to 150,000 clones, with around 86% as singletons. The sequences come from PBMCs, collected around atezolizumab (anti-PD-L1) treatment. The receptor source for this set is a man aged 45-65 years with urothelial cancer. Each CDR3 is given with its conserved first and last residue. Each record gives: D gene, V gene, clone size, J gene, CDR3 protein, CDR3 DNA. The D gene is left open where the match is weak. Clone size appears in some rows only: once, few, many, or a class for an expanded clone.

.	TRBV30	.	TRBJ1-2	CAWSRTDYGGYTF	TGTGCCTGGAGTCGCACGGACTATGGGGGCTACACCTTC
TRBD1	TRBV6-6	once	TRBJ1-1	CASSFGRQGAAEAFF	TGTGCCAGCAGTTTCGGTAGACAGGGGGCAGCTGAAGCTTTCTTT
.	TRBV21-1	.	TRBJ1-5	CASSKSEMNNQPQHF	TGTGCCAGCAGCAAAAGCGAAATGAACAATCAGCCCCAGCATTTT
TRBD2	TRBV7-2	.	TRBJ2-1	CASSFKSGTKSYNEQFF	TGTGCCAGCAGCTTTAAATCCGGGACTAAATCCTACAATGAGCAGTTCTTC
TRBD2	TRBV5-6	.	TRBJ2-7	CASSPSGRIYEQYF	TGTGCCAGCAGCCCTAGCGGGAGAATCTACGAGCAGTACTTC
.	TRBV6-6	once	TRBJ2-7	CASRGVAQGEQYF	TGTGCCAGCAGGGGAGTAGCTCAAGGCGAGCAGTACTTC
.	TRBV20-1	.	TRBJ1-1	CSAAGLEAFF	TGCAGTGCTGCGGGGTTGGAAGCTTTCTTT
.	TRBV7-9	.	TRBJ2-1	CASSLSGVTNEQFF	TGTGCCAGCAGCTTATCGGGAGTAACCAATGAGCAGTTCTTC
.	TRBV21-1	.	TRBJ2-3	CASTTRGTDLGRLGITDTQYF	TGTGCCAGCACCACCAGGGGGACGGACTTAGGCCGGCTTGGGATCACAGATACGCAGTATTTT
TRBD2	TRBV28	.	TRBJ2-1	CASSFLSGRATEQFF	TGTGCCAGCAGTTTCCTGAGCGGGAGGGCCACTGAGCAGTTCTTC
TRBD2	TRBV7-6	.	TRBJ2-1	CASSPGASGGYNEQFF	TGTGCCAGCAGCCCCGGTGCTAGCGGGGGTTACAATGAGCAGTTCTTC
TRBD1	TRBV5-1	.	TRBJ2-7	CASSQDRANYEQYF	TGCGCCAGCAGCCAGGACAGGGCGAACTACGAGCAGTACTTC
.	TRBV6-6	.	TRBJ2-1	CASSFSSYNEQFF	TGTGCCAGCAGTTTTTCATCATACAATGAGCAGTTCTTC
TRBD1	TRBV11-2	.	TRBJ2-2	CASSPWDRGRAGELFF	TGTGCCAGCAGCCCCTGGGACAGGGGGCGCGCCGGGGAGCTGTTTTTT
TRBD2	TRBV18	.	TRBJ2-7	CASSPRQREFSYEQYF	TGTGCCAGCTCACCACGCCAGCGGGAGTTCTCCTACGAGCAGTACTTC
TRBD2	TRBV5-1	.	TRBJ2-1	CASSYIEREAHNEQFF	TGCGCCAGCAGCTACATAGAGCGGGAAGCCCACAATGAGCAGTTCTTC
.	TRBV7-9	.	TRBJ1-1	CASSLAGGQNTEAFF	TGTGCCAGCAGCTTAGCCGGTGGACAAAACACTGAAGCTTTCTTT
.	TRBV7-9	few	TRBJ1-5	CASSNSGDQPQHF	TGTGCCAGCAGCAATTCAGGGGATCAGCCCCAGCATTTT
TRBD2	TRBV5-6	.	TRBJ2-7	CASSTSGSEQYF	TGTGCCAGCAGCACTAGCGGGAGCGAGCAGTACTTC
TRBD1	TRBV30	.	TRBJ1-2	CAWSPGQGDYGYTF	TGTGCCTGGAGTCCGGGACAGGGGGACTATGGCTACACCTTC
.	TRBV30	.	TRBJ1-5	CAWSAMTNNQPQHF	TGTGCCTGGAGCGCTATGACAAACAATCAGCCCCAGCATTTT
TRBD2	TRBV28	many	TRBJ2-7	CASSFLSGLADDYEQYF	TGTGCCAGCAGTTTCCTTTCGGGACTAGCTGACGACTACGAGCAGTACTTC
.	TRBV18	.	TRBJ2-7	CASSPRTTYEQYF	TGTGCCAGCTCACCCCGGACAACCTACGAGCAGTACTTC
.	TRBV2	once	TRBJ2-7	CASFSAGSLMDQYF	TGTGCCAGCTTTAGCGCCGGGAGTTTAATGGACCAGTACTTC
TRBD2	TRBV19	once	TRBJ2-7	CASSLTLSGTSSYEQYF	TGTGCCAGTAGTTTGACTCTCTCCGGGACTAGCAGCTACGAGCAGTACTTC
.	TRBV6-5	once	TRBJ1-1	CASSYGGGGTEAFF	TGTGCCAGCAGTTACGGAGGGGGGGGCACTGAAGCTTTCTTT
.	TRBV2	.	TRBJ1-4	CASSGGVRNEKLFF	TGTGCCAGCAGTGGTGGAGTCCGTAATGAAAAACTGTTTTTT
.	TRBV5-5	.	TRBJ2-1	CASSPGSGSSYNEQFF	TGTGCCAGCAGCCCAGGATCTGGGAGCTCCTACAATGAGCAGTTCTTC
.	TRBV13	.	TRBJ2-3	CASSSPEQGVTDTQYF	TGTGCCAGCAGCTCCCCGGAACAGGGTGTGACAGATACGCAGTATTTT
.	TRBV6-5	.	TRBJ2-5	CASSPWRSIQETQYF	TGTGCCAGCAGTCCGTGGAGGAGCATTCAAGAGACCCAGTACTTC
.	TRBV2	.	TRBJ1-2	CASSESPRDGSYGYTF	TGTGCCAGCAGTGAAAGCCCGCGGGACGGATCCTATGGCTACACCTTC
TRBD2	TRBV5-1	.	TRBJ2-1	CASSLIGTSVINEQFF	TGCGCCAGCAGCTTGATTGGGACTAGCGTAATCAATGAGCAGTTCTTC
TRBD1	TRBV30	.	TRBJ2-7	CAWKRGPLLYEQYF	TGTGCCTGGAAGAGGGGGCCTCTCCTGTACGAGCAGTACTTC
.	TRBV29-1	.	TRBJ1-6	CSAHKDNSPLHF	TGCAGCGCACACAAAGATAATTCACCCCTCCACTTT
TRBD2	TRBV19	.	TRBJ2-7	CASTGTSGIHEQYF	TGTGCCAGTACCGGCACTAGCGGGATTCACGAGCAGTACTTC
.	TRBV29-1	.	TRBJ1-1	CSVAGGAGVGTEAFF	TGCAGCGTTGCGGGGGGGGCAGGGGTCGGCACTGAAGCTTTCTTT
.	TRBV18	.	TRBJ2-1	CASSQRETSYNEQFF	TGTGCCAGCTCACAACGGGAGACCTCCTACAATGAGCAGTTCTTC
.	TRBV27	.	TRBJ2-7	CASSPLPSLRTNEQYF	TGTGCCAGCAGTCCACTCCCCTCGCTTCGAACGAACGAGCAGTACTTC
TRBD2	TRBV7-3	once	TRBJ2-5	CASSPGTSGPQETQYF	TGTGCCAGCAGCCCGGGGACTAGCGGACCCCAAGAGACCCAGTACTTC
TRBD1	TRBV30	once	TRBJ2-1	CAWSVGPTGTGQFF	TGTGCCTGGAGTGTGGGACCTACCGGGACAGGGCAGTTCTTC
TRBD2	TRBV4-1	few	TRBJ2-4	CASSLGLAENIQYF	TGCGCCAGCAGCCTTGGACTAGCGGAAAACATTCAGTACTTC
.	TRBV1	many	TRBJ2-2	CTSSPGDGRDTGELFF	TGCACCAGCAGCCCGGGGGACGGGAGGGATACCGGGGAGCTGTTTTTT
.	TRBV7-8	.	TRBJ1-2	CASSLALYGYTF	TGTGCCAGCAGCTTAGCCCTGTATGGCTACACCTTC
TRBD1	TRBV5-1	.	TRBJ2-2	CASSSGQVDTGELFF	TGCGCCAGCAGCAGTGGACAGGTGGACACCGGGGAGCTGTTTTTT
.	TRBV5-8	.	TRBJ1-2	CASSPRTAERPNYGYTF	TGTGCCAGCAGCCCTCGGACAGCGGAAAGACCTAACTATGGCTACACCTTC
TRBD2	TRBV10-3	.	TRBJ2-5	CAISESGLAGETQYF	TGTGCCATCAGTGAGTCGGGACTAGCCGGGGAGACCCAGTACTTC
TRBD2	TRBV27	.	TRBJ2-1	CASSLRGSGRANNEQFF	TGTGCCAGCAGTCTCCGTGGTAGCGGGAGGGCCAACAATGAGCAGTTCTTC
.	TRBV7-2	once	TRBJ2-5	CASSLGSQGRETQYF	TGTGCCAGCAGCTTAGGTTCCCAGGGCCGAGAGACCCAGTACTTC